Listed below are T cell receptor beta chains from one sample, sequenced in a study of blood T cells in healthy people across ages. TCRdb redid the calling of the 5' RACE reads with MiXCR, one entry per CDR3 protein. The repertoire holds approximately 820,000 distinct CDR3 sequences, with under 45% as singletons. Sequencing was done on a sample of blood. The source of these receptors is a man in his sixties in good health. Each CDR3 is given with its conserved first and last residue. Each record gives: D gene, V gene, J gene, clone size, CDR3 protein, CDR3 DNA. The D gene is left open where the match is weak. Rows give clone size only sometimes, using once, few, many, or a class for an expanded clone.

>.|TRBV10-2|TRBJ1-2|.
CATTTPTAPFGGYTF
TGCGCCACCACCACTCCGACAGCGCCCTTTGGGGGCTACACCTTC
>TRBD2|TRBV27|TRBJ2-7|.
CASSPYSGGNPYEQYF
TGTGCCAGCAGCCCCTATAGCGGGGGGAACCCCTACGAGCAGTACTTC
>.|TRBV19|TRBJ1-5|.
CASSIETFGNQPQHF
TGTGCCAGTAGTATAGAGACGTTTGGTAATCAGCCCCAGCATTTT
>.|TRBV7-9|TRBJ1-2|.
CASSPTGINGYTF
TGTGCCAGCAGCCCAACAGGGATCAATGGCTACACCTTC
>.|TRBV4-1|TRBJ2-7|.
CASSQVQGSEQYF
TGCGCCAGCAGCCAAGTTCAGGGAAGCGAGCAGTACTTC
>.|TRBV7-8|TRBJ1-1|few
CASSFGGQTPRTEAFF
TGTGCCAGCAGCTTCGGAGGACAGACCCCACGCACTGAAGCTTTCTTT
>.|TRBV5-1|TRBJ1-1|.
CASSLAAAWNTEAFF
TGCGCCAGCAGCTTGGCCGCAGCTTGGAACACTGAAGCTTTCTTT
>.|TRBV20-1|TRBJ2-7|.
CSARGGGVHEQYF
TGCAGTGCTAGAGGAGGTGGCGTCCACGAGCAGTACTTC
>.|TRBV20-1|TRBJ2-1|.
CSAAPCNEQFF
TGCAGTGCCGCCCCTTGCAATGAGCAGTTCTTC
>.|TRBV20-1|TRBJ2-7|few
CSAQRSAGPGYEQYF
TGCAGTGCTCAAAGGTCGGCAGGCCCGGGGTACGAGCAGTACTTC
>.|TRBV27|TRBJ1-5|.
CASFQRQNSNQPQHF
TGTGCCAGTTTCCAACGACAGAATAGCAATCAGCCCCAGCATTTT
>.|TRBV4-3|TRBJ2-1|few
CASSQGYQTSYNEQFF
TGCGCCAGCAGCCAAGGATACCAGACCTCCTACAATGAGCAGTTCTTC
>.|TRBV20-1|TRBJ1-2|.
CSAPNLDGYTF
TGCAGTGCTCCCAATTTGGATGGCTACACCTTC
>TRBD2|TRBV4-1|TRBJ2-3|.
CASSLTLAGGGSDTQYF
TGCGCCAGCAGCCTAACCCTAGCGGGGGGAGGTTCAGATACGCAGTATTTT
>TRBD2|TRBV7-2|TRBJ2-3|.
CASSLASGGLDTQYF
TGTGCCAGCAGCTTGGCTAGCGGGGGACTCGATACGCAGTATTTT
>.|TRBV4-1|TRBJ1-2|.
CASSQDDVDGGGNGYTF
TGCGCCAGCAGCCAAGATGATGTGGATGGGGGTGGCAATGGCTACACCTTC
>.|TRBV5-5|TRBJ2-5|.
CASGLGRGAPETQYF
TGTGCCAGCGGCTTGGGTAGGGGGGCCCCAGAGACCCAGTACTTC
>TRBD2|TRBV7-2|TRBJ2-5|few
CASSFSGTRETQYF
TGTGCCAGCAGCTTCTCCGGGACTAGGGAGACCCAGTACTTC
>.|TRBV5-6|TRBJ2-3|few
CASSLSRVGFTDTQYF
TGTGCCAGCAGCCTATCCAGGGTGGGGTTCACAGATACGCAGTATTTT
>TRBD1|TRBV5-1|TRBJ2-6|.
CASSHGTGTAGANVLTF
TGCGCCAGCAGCCACGGGACAGGGACTGCTGGGGCCAACGTCCTGACTTTC